Sequencing of this T cell receptor (beta chain) was carried out in a study of blood T cell repertoires in COVID-19 (dated by TCRdb to the early 2020s). Notes on the research overall: Samples covering the acute and convalescent phases of COVID-19 were provided by collaborators in the United States, Italy and Spain. The prospective study material was composed of cDNA or gDNA derived from T cells, B-cell-depleted T cells, or PBMCs. The dataset comprised deeply sampled blood TCRbeta repertoires from subjects exposed to, actively infected with, or recovered from COVID-19. The repertoires were released in a freely available public database meant as a resource for research on the immune response to SARS-CoV-2. The samples were drawn from two sources: the first 160 participants of the ongoing ImmuneRACE study, and 1,200 or so subjects contributed by 6 global collaborators. Sample metadata almost always included a de-identified subject ID, COVID-19 status, age in years and sex. Where available, HLA class I and class II types were obtained from metadata supplied by the sample provider rather than from assay-based typing. Study-wide conclusions, independent of this receptor: The amount of clinical and demographic metadata varied by source and participant and was provided uncurated.

This clone was recorded only once. It lacks a known antigen. Base-call qualities are not available, and no considerably larger clone is one nucleotide away. TCRbeta CDR3 regions were amplified from genomic DNA by means of the immunoSEQ Assay, a bias-controlled multiplex PCR. The original pipeline was this. The number of nucleated cells in each sample was estimated by amplification of reference gene primers within the assay. To quantify the absolute abundance of each unique TCRbeta CDR3 rearrangement, sequence reads were collapsed and filtered. For each sample, productive Simpson clonality was calculated as the square root of Simpson's diversity index across productive rearrangements. Not all clones reach the TCRdb copy of this immuneACCESS table, which keeps in-frame sequences only. Checked studies attribute under half of the gap to unresolved V genes and leave the rest unexplained. V and J calls and clone size are as listed in that table; D and trimming were resolved from the DNA. This sample is represented by 45,000 to 55,000 clones; about 88% of them were singletons. In total, the top ten clones hold about 4.4% of the sample.

Collaborating institutions collected whole blood in K2EDTA tubes following their own protocols. Collaborator samples were shipped for TCRbeta analysis as frozen whole blood, isolated PBMCs, or DNA extracted from either sample type. The CDR1 and CDR2 encoded by the germline V gene (reference sequence) are SGHNT and YYREEE. The cysteine opens and the phenylalanine closes a CDR3 of 15 amino acids. The read is trimmed to its CDR3 DNA, 45 bases read in frame from base 1. For this chain, trimming is 4 bases at the V end and 2 bases at the J end, and the number of junction bases without a gene match is 5. The TCR sequence derives from a man aged 50-60 years with active COVID-19. Recombination connected TRBV5-4 to TRBJ2-7, with 11 bases in between that match TRBD1. The sequencing input was peripheral blood. CDR3 region: CASSMPGQGAYEQYF. The nucleotide sequence reads TGTGCCAGCAGCATGCCGGGACAGGGGGCCTACGAGCAGTACTTC.